This T cell receptor beta chain appears in the sequencing data of a study of cytomegalovirus exposure and HLA in healthy donors. Study-level findings and limits: Presence/absence comparisons presumed near-even sequencing depth among donors. Within the data, a cluster of highly shared sequence variants was likely a sequencing artifact.

This PCR relied on a set of 60 Vbeta primers and 13 Jbeta primers. Clones were read by immunoSEQ multiplex PCR, and TCRdb kept only the in-frame ones, dropping some. The profile shows about 200,000 clones, roughly 83% of them singletons. About this clone: Its antigen is undetermined.

The source of this sequence is a male donor in good health and CMV-seropositive. Sample: PBMCs.

In nucleotides, the CDR3 is TGTGCCAGCAACAATCCTTCAAGACAGGGGATTCCTGGGGCCAACGTCCTGACTTTC. Translation: CASNNPSRQGIPGANVLTF. The chain couples TRBV7-9 to TRBJ2-6, with 8 positions matching TRBD1. The CDR3 extends over 19 amino acids. Germline lookup yields CDR1 SEHNR and CDR2 FQNEAQ (reference sequence). After removal of 7 bases from V and 2 bases from J, the junction contained 16 bases not matched to a gene. Combining the CDR3 with reference TRBV7-9 and TRBJ2-6 gives the whole variable domain DTGVSQNPRHKITKRGQNVTFRCDPISEHNRLYWYRQTLGQGPEFLTYFQNEAQLEKSRLLSDRFSAERPKGSFSTLEIQRTEQGDSAMYLCASNNPSRQGIPGANVLTFGAGSRLTVL.